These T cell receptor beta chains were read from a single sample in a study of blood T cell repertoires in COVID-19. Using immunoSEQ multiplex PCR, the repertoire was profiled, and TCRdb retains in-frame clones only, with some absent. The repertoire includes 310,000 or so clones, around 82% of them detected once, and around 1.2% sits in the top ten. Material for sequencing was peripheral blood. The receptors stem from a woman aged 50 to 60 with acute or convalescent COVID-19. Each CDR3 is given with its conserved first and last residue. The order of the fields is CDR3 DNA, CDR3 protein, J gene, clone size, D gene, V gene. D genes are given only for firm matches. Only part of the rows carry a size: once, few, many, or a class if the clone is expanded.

DNA: TGCGCCAGCAGCCCGTCCGGGACAGGGAATTCACCCCTCCACTTT; CDR3: CASSPSGTGNSPLHF; J: TRBJ1-6; size: few; D: TRBD1; V: TRBV5-1
DNA: TGTGCCATCAGTGGTGGGACAAACTATAATAATTCACCCCTCCACTTT; CDR3: CAISGGTNYNNSPLHF; J: TRBJ1-6; size: .; D: .; V: TRBV10-3
DNA: TGTGCCAGCAGTTTAAGTGCTAGCGGGAATGAGCAGTTCTTC; CDR3: CASSLSASGNEQFF; J: TRBJ2-1; size: .; D: TRBD2; V: TRBV27
DNA: TGTGCCAGCAGACAGGGTTCCGGGGAGCTGTTTTTT; CDR3: CASRQGSGELFF; J: TRBJ2-2; size: .; D: .; V: TRBV6-5
DNA: TGTGCCAGCAGCACCGACAGGGAGAACGGGGAGCTGTTTTTT; CDR3: CASSTDRENGELFF; J: TRBJ2-2; size: few; D: TRBD1; V: TRBV5-4
DNA: TGTGCCAGCAGCGTAGGACAGGGTCAAGAGACCCAGTACTTC; CDR3: CASSVGQGQETQYF; J: TRBJ2-5; size: .; D: TRBD1; V: TRBV9
DNA: TGTGCCAGCAGTGATGCGGGACGGTCCTACGAGCAGTACTTC; CDR3: CASSDAGRSYEQYF; J: TRBJ2-7; size: once; D: .; V: TRBV6-1
DNA: TGCGCCAGCAGCCCCGTAGGCAGGGCCGGGGAGCTGTTTTTT; CDR3: CASSPVGRAGELFF; J: TRBJ2-2; size: .; D: .; V: TRBV4-1
DNA: TGTGCCAGCAGTGAGACAGGGCGCGGCTACACCTTC; CDR3: CASSETGRGYTF; J: TRBJ1-2; size: .; D: TRBD1; V: TRBV6-4
DNA: TGCGCCAGCCGGGAAGACTTCGCGACTGAAAAACTGTTTTTT; CDR3: CASREDFATEKLFF; J: TRBJ1-4; size: .; D: .; V: TRBV5-1
DNA: TGTGCCAGCCGAGGGGGCGTAGAGACCGGGGAGCTGTTTTTT; CDR3: CASRGGVETGELFF; J: TRBJ2-2; size: .; D: TRBD1; V: TRBV2
DNA: TGTGCCAGCAGTTTAAGGAGTGGGGGGACTAGCGCAGATACGCAGTATTTT; CDR3: CASSLRSGGTSADTQYF; J: TRBJ2-3; size: .; D: TRBD2; V: TRBV6-2/TRBV6-3
DNA: TGTGCCAGCAAAACGGGGGTTTTGTATACGCAGTATTTT; CDR3: CASKTGVLYTQYF; J: TRBJ2-3; size: .; D: .; V: TRBV12-3/TRBV12-4
DNA: TGTGCCAGTAGTCAGGGGGGGACAGGGCCTAGCACAGATACGCAGTATTTT; CDR3: CASSQGGTGPSTDTQYF; J: TRBJ2-3; size: .; D: TRBD1; V: TRBV19
DNA: TGTGCCAGCAGTTACTCCTTACTAGCGATACATCATCGAGAGACCCAGTACTTC; CDR3: CASSYSLLAIHHRETQYF; J: TRBJ2-5; size: .; D: TRBD2; V: TRBV6-2/TRBV6-3
DNA: TGTGCCAGCAGTCCGGGAATGGGGAACACTGAAGCTTTCTTT; CDR3: CASSPGMGNTEAFF; J: TRBJ1-1; size: .; D: .; V: TRBV7-7
DNA: TGTGCCAGTAGTAAACTAGCCGCAGAGACCCAGTACTTC; CDR3: CASSKLAAETQYF; J: TRBJ2-5; size: .; D: .; V: TRBV19
DNA: TGTGCCAGCAGCTTAGATAGACTAGCTGGAGAGCAGTTCTTC; CDR3: CASSLDRLAGEQFF; J: TRBJ2-1; size: once; D: TRBD2; V: TRBV11-2
DNA: TGTGCCAGTAGCGAGGGACTAGCGGGAGCAGATACGCAGTATTTT; CDR3: CASSEGLAGADTQYF; J: TRBJ2-3; size: .; D: TRBD2; V: TRBV19
DNA: TGCGCCAGCAGCTGGGGGACTGACGAAAAACTGTTTTTT; CDR3: CASSWGTDEKLFF; J: TRBJ1-4; size: .; D: .; V: TRBV5-1
DNA: TGCGCCAGCAGCCGGGACAGGGTCAACTATGGCTACACCTTC; CDR3: CASSRDRVNYGYTF; J: TRBJ1-2; size: .; D: TRBD1; V: TRBV5-1
DNA: TGTGCCAGCAGCGTAGGGGGAGTCACCTCTGGAAACACCATATATTTT; CDR3: CASSVGGVTSGNTIYF; J: TRBJ1-3; size: .; D: .; V: TRBV9
DNA: TGCGCCAGCAGCTTGGAGACAGCTCCCAATTCACCCCTCCACTTT; CDR3: CASSLETAPNSPLHF; J: TRBJ1-6; size: .; D: .; V: TRBV5-1
DNA: TGTGCCAGCAGCCAAGGGGCAGTAAGGGGCGCAGATACGCAGTATTTT; CDR3: CASSQGAVRGADTQYF; J: TRBJ2-3; size: .; D: .; V: TRBV4-2
DNA: TGTGCCAGCAGCTTTGGGCAGTCATACGAGCAGTACTTC; CDR3: CASSFGQSYEQYF; J: TRBJ2-7; size: .; D: .; V: TRBV7-2
DNA: TGTGCCAGCAGCCGACAGGGGAGCGGCTACACCTTC; CDR3: CASSRQGSGYTF; J: TRBJ1-2; size: .; D: TRBD1; V: TRBV11-1
DNA: TGTGCCACCAGCCTTGACAGGGTGGGTACTGAAGCTTTCTTT; CDR3: CATSLDRVGTEAFF; J: TRBJ1-1; size: .; D: TRBD1; V: TRBV15
DNA: TGTGCCAGCAGTAATCCGGATGGCTACACCTTC; CDR3: CASSNPDGYTF; J: TRBJ1-2; size: .; D: .; V: TRBV6-5
DNA: TGCGCCAGCAGCTTGCAAGGGAGGCCTGAAGCTTTCTTT; CDR3: CASSLQGRPEAFF; J: TRBJ1-1; size: .; D: .; V: TRBV5-1
DNA: TGTGCCAGCAGTTACTTCGAGGGTAGGACCGGGGAGCTGTTTTTT; CDR3: CASSYFEGRTGELFF; J: TRBJ2-2; size: .; D: .; V: TRBV6-2/TRBV6-3
DNA: TGTGCCAGCAGCAGAGACAGGGGGCGGACTGAAGCTTTCTTT; CDR3: CASSRDRGRTEAFF; J: TRBJ1-1; size: .; D: TRBD1; V: TRBV7-3
DNA: TGTGCCAGCCGGACTAGCGGATTTTACAATGAGCAGTTCTTC; CDR3: CASRTSGFYNEQFF; J: TRBJ2-1; size: .; D: TRBD2; V: TRBV7-9
DNA: TGTGCCAGCAGTCCGCCCGCGGGACTAGCGACCAGCACAGATACGCAGTATTTT; CDR3: CASSPPAGLATSTDTQYF; J: TRBJ2-3; size: .; D: TRBD2; V: TRBV6-6
DNA: TGTGCCAGTAGTACACCGGACAGGGTAGATGGCTACACCTTC; CDR3: CASSTPDRVDGYTF; J: TRBJ1-2; size: once; D: TRBD1; V: TRBV19
DNA: TGTGCCAGCGGGGGGGGCACAGATACGCAGTATTTT; CDR3: CASGGGTDTQYF; J: TRBJ2-3; size: .; D: TRBD2; V: TRBV25-1
DNA: TGTGCCAGCAGCTTACCGGGACAGGGTCTACCTGAAGCTTTCTTT; CDR3: CASSLPGQGLPEAFF; J: TRBJ1-1; size: .; D: TRBD1; V: TRBV11-2
DNA: TGTGCCACCAGTGACAGAGGTAGTTCTGGGGCCAACGTCCTGACTTTC; CDR3: CATSDRGSSGANVLTF; J: TRBJ2-6; size: once; D: .; V: TRBV24-1
DNA: TGTGCCAGCCGCGGGGGAGACAGTCAGCCCCAGCATTTT; CDR3: CASRGGDSQPQHF; J: TRBJ1-5; size: .; D: .; V: TRBV27
DNA: TGTGCCAGCACAGGGGCGAACACCGGGGAGCTGTTTTTT; CDR3: CASTGANTGELFF; J: TRBJ2-2; size: .; D: .; V: TRBV6-5
DNA: TGCGCCAGCAGCCGGGACGGGGGGCTGAACACTGAAGCTTTCTTT; CDR3: CASSRDGGLNTEAFF; J: TRBJ1-1; size: .; D: .; V: TRBV5-1
DNA: TGTGCCAGCAGCTTAGATTTCGGCGGGGGGAACACCGGGGAGCTGTTTTTT; CDR3: CASSLDFGGGNTGELFF; J: TRBJ2-2; size: .; D: TRBD2; V: TRBV7-2
DNA: TGCAGCGTTCCAACGGGGGGGGCAGAAGCTTTCTTT; CDR3: CSVPTGGAEAFF; J: TRBJ1-1; size: .; D: .; V: TRBV29-1
DNA: TGTGCCAGTACGGGGGGACAGGTTAGTTCAGATACGCAGTATTTT; CDR3: CASTGGQVSSDTQYF; J: TRBJ2-3; size: .; D: .; V: TRBV10-3
DNA: TGCGCCAGCAGCCCATCGACAGGGACCACAGATACGCAGTATTTT; CDR3: CASSPSTGTTDTQYF; J: TRBJ2-3; size: .; D: TRBD1; V: TRBV4-3
DNA: TGTGCCAGCAGCTTACAGGGGGCGGGCTATGGCTACACCTTC; CDR3: CASSLQGAGYGYTF; J: TRBJ1-2; size: .; D: TRBD1; V: TRBV6-5
DNA: TGTGCCAGCAGCTGGAGACTAGATGGCGAGCAGTACTTC; CDR3: CASSWRLDGEQYF; J: TRBJ2-7; size: .; D: .; V: TRBV5-5
DNA: TGTGCCAGCTCACCGAGGAGGGACAGAGTATTCGCTGGAAACACCATATATTTT; CDR3: CASSPRRDRVFAGNTIYF; J: TRBJ1-3; size: .; D: TRBD1; V: TRBV18
DNA: TGTGCCACCAGCAGAGCCCTAGCGGGGGCCACAGATACGCAGTATTTT; CDR3: CATSRALAGATDTQYF; J: TRBJ2-3; size: .; D: TRBD2; V: TRBV15
DNA: TGTGCCAGCAGCGTTGGACAGGGCCAGGATGGCTACACCTTC; CDR3: CASSVGQGQDGYTF; J: TRBJ1-2; size: .; D: TRBD1; V: TRBV9
DNA: TGCAGCGTTGAAGTGAGAGCGGGAGGGCCCCACGAGCAGTACTTC; CDR3: CSVEVRAGGPHEQYF; J: TRBJ2-7; size: .; D: TRBD2; V: TRBV29-1
DNA: TGTGCCAGCAGCCAATACCAGCGAAACTACGAGCAGTACTTC; CDR3: CASSQYQRNYEQYF; J: TRBJ2-7; size: .; D: .; V: TRBV3-1/TRBV3-2
DNA: TGTGCCAGCAGTTTCGGGCGGGGTACGCAGTATTTT; CDR3: CASSFGRGTQYF; J: TRBJ2-3; size: .; D: .; V: TRBV12-3/TRBV12-4
DNA: TGTGCCAGCAGCCCAACTAGCACAGATACGCAGTATTTT; CDR3: CASSPTSTDTQYF; J: TRBJ2-3; size: .; D: .; V: TRBV7-9
DNA: TGTGCTAGTGGTTTACGGACAGGGGGAAACACTGAAGCTTTCTTT; CDR3: CASGLRTGGNTEAFF; J: TRBJ1-1; size: .; D: TRBD1; V: TRBV12-5
DNA: TGCGCCAGCAGCTTGGCGGGCGGAGGGGAGACCCAGTACTTC; CDR3: CASSLAGGGETQYF; J: TRBJ2-5; size: .; D: .; V: TRBV5-1
DNA: TGCGCCAGCAGCTTGGGCACTAGCGAGAATGAGCAGTTCTTC; CDR3: CASSLGTSENEQFF; J: TRBJ2-1; size: once; D: TRBD2; V: TRBV5-1
DNA: TGTGCCAGCAGCACAGGACAGGGTAATGGCTACACCTTC; CDR3: CASSTGQGNGYTF; J: TRBJ1-2; size: .; D: TRBD1; V: TRBV12-3/TRBV12-4
DNA: TGTGCCAGCAGTGAAGCGCTTAGGCAGGGAAGTCAGCCCCAGCATTTT; CDR3: CASSEALRQGSQPQHF; J: TRBJ1-5; size: .; D: .; V: TRBV2
DNA: TGTGCCAGTACTCCCGGGACAGGGGATTTTCAGCCCCAGCATTTT; CDR3: CASTPGTGDFQPQHF; J: TRBJ1-5; size: .; D: TRBD1; V: TRBV19